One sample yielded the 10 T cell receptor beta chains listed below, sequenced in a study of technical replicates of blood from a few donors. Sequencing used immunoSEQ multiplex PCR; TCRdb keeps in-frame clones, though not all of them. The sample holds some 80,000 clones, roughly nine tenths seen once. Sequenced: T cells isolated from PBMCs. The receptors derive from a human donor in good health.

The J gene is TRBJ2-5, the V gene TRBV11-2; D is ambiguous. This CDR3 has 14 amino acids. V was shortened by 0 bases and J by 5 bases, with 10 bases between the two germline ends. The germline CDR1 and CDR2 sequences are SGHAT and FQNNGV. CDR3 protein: CASSLEVTGETQYF. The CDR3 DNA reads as TGTGCCAGCAGCTTAGAAGTGACTGGGGAGACCCAGTACTTC.

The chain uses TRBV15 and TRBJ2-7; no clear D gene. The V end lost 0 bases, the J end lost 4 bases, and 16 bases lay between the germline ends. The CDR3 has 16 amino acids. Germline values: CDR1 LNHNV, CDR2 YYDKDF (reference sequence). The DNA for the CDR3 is TGTGCCACCAGCAGAGACATTGGTGCTGGTCGGTACGAGCAGTACTTC. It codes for CATSRDIGAGRYEQYF.

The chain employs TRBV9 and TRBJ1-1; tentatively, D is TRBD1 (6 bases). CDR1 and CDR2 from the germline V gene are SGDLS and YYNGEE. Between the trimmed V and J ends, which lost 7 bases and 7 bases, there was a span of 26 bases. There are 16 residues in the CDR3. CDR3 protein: CASAQGGTALLSEAFF. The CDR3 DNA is TGTGCCAGCGCCCAAGGGGGTACGGCCCTGCTTAGTGAAGCTTTCTTT.

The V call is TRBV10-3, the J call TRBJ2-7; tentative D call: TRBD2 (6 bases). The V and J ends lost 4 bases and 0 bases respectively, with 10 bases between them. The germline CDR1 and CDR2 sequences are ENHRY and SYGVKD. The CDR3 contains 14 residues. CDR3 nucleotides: TGTGCCATCAGTGTGGGAGGATTCTCCTACGAGCAGTACTTC. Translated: CAISVGGFSYEQYF.

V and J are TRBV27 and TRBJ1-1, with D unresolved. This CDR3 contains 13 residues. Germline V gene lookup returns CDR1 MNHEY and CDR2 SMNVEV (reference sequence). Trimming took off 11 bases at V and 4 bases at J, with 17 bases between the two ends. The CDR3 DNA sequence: TGTGCCTCCGGTGTTGGTCGGGGCACTGAAGCTTTCTTT. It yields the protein CASGVGRGTEAFF.

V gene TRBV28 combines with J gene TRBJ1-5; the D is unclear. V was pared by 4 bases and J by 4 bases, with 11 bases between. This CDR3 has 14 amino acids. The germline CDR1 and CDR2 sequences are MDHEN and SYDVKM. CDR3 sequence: CASSSGVYNQPQHF. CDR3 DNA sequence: TGTGCCAGCAGTTCGGGTGTCTATAATCAGCCCCAGCATTTT.

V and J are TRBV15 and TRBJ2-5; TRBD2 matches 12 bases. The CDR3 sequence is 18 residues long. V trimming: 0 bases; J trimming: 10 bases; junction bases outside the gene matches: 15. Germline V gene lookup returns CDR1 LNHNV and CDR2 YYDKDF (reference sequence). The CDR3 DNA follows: TGTGCCACCAGCAGAGATCCGCTAGCGGGGGGGCGACAACTGGACCAGTACTTC. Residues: CATSRDPLAGGRQLDQYF.

In nucleotides, the CDR3 is TGCGCCAGCAGCCAGATTGCGGGGGACGGTGAAGCTTTCTTT. Protein sequence: CASSQIAGDGEAFF. The chain uses TRBV4-1 and TRBJ1-1, with a weak D call TRBD1 (5 bases). This CDR3 region has 14 residues. Germline CDR1 is MGHRA and CDR2 is YSYEKL. Trimming left V 3 bases short and J 7 bases short, with 15 bases between.

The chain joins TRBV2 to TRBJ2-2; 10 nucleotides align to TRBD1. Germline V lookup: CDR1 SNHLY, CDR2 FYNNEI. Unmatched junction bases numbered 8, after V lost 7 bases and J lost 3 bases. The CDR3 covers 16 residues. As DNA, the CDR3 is TGTGCCAGCACCGAGCTTGGGACAGGGGACACCGGGGAGCTGTTTTTT. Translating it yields CASTELGTGDTGELFF. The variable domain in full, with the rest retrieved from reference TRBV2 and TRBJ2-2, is EPEVTQTPSHQVTQMGQEVILRCVPISNHLYFYWYRQILGQKVEFLVSFYNNEISEKSEIFDDQFSVERPDGSNFTLKIRSTKLEDSAMYFCASTELGTGDTGELFFGEGSRLTVL.

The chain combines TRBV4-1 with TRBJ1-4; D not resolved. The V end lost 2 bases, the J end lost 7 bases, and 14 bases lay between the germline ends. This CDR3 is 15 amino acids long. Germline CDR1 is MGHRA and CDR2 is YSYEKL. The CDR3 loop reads CASSQQARRGEKLFF. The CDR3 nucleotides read TGCGCCAGCAGCCAACAGGCCCGGCGGGGTGAAAAACTGTTTTTT.